The next 28 T cell receptor beta chains were all read from a single sample in a study of T cells in Graves' hyperthyroidism and ophthalmopathy. TCR beta CDR3 region amplification was performed from RNA transcripts. First-round RT-PCR targeting the TCR CDR3 was performed with the HTBI primer set. In TCRdb, the multiplex PCR reads were re-called with MiXCR into one record per CDR3 protein. Of 380,000 or so distinct CDR3 sequences detected, about 18% appear once; the ten largest clones hold approximately 4%. The sequenced material came from blood. The origin of the receptors is a woman between 18 and 30 years old with Graves' hyperthyroidism.

This clonotype was found a few times. This chain links TRBV27 with TRBJ2-7; 10 nucleotides line up with TRBD1. This CDR3 contains 15 residues. V lost 9 bases and J lost 3; bases outside the gene matches: 11. Germline V gives CDR1 MNHEY, CDR2 SMNVEV (reference sequence). The chain's CDR3 is CASGTDRGRDYEQYF. The CDR3 coding sequence is TGTGCCAGTGGGACTGACAGGGGGCGAGACTACGAGCAGTACTTC.

This clonotype has a count of ten or more. The chain employs TRBV28 and TRBJ2-7; weak D call: TRBD1 (6 bases). Looked up from germline, CDR1 is MDHEN and CDR2 is SYDVKM. The CDR3 sequence is 14 residues long. The V and J ends lost 3 bases and 5 bases respectively, with 14 bases between them. CDR3 nucleotide sequence: TGTGCCAGCAGTTTCCCCAGGGGTAGTGACGAGCAGTACTTC. Translation: CASSFPRGSDEQYF. The complete variable domain, with remaining parts taken from reference TRBV28 and TRBJ2-7, reads DVKVTQSSRYLVKRTGEKVFLECVQDMDHENMFWYRQDPGLGLRLIYFSYDVKMKEKGDIPEGYSVSREKKERFSLILESASTNQTSMYLCASSFPRGSDEQYFGPGTRLTVT.

This clonotype was seen at least ten times. The chain combines TRBV29-1 with TRBJ1-3; D gene unclear. Trimming stripped 2 bases from V and 0 bases from J, with 17 bases between. Germline CDR1 SQVTM, CDR2 ANQGSEA. The CDR3 has 17 residues. Here the CDR3 DNA reads TGCAGCGTTGAAATAGGAGAGCCCGCCTTCTCTGGAAACACCATATATTTT. As protein: CSVEIGEPAFSGNTIYF.

In this sample, this clonotype turned up many times. The V gene is TRBV5-1, the J gene TRBJ1-2; D uncertain. This CDR3 contains 12 residues. V lost 4 bases to trimming and J lost 4 bases, with 8 bases between them. In germline, CDR1 is SGHRS, CDR2 YFSETQ. CDR3: CASSPAAYGYTF. The CDR3 DNA reads as TGCGCCAGCAGCCCGGCGGCCTATGGCTACACCTTC.

This clonotype has only a few counts. This chain joins TRBV11-2 and TRBJ2-2; D not resolved. CDR1 is SGHAT and CDR2 is FQNNGV in the germline V gene. The CDR3 consists of 13 residues. V lost 2 bases to trimming and J lost 4 bases, with 5 bases between them. CDR3 protein: CASSLKTTGELFF. The CDR3 nucleotides are TGTGCCAGCAGCTTAAAGACCACCGGGGAGCTGTTTTTT. The full variable domain, with the rest looked up from reference TRBV11-2 and TRBJ2-2, is EAGVAQSPRYKIIEKRQSVAFWCNPISGHATLYWYQQILGQGPKLLIQFQNNGVVDDSQLPKDRFSAERLKGVDSTLKIQPAKLEDSAVYLCASSLKTTGELFFGEGSRLTVL.

This clonotype was recorded many times. This chain links TRBV5-1 with TRBJ1-3, with 7 bases matching TRBD1. The CDR3 sequence is 15 residues long. V lost 0 bases and J lost 5; bases outside the gene matches: 5. Per germline, CDR1 SGHRS and CDR2 YFSETQ. CDR3 coding DNA: TGCGCCAGCAGCTTGGGAGACAGGGACAGAAACACCATATATTTT. Residues: CASSLGDRDRNTIYF.

The sample holds many counts of this clonotype. V is TRBV12-3 or TRBV12-4 and J is TRBJ2-6; possibly TRBD2 for D (5 bases). V shed 7 bases and J shed 4 bases, with 17 bases lying between them. This CDR3 comprises 16 residues. The CDR3 spells CASTLVVSEGANVLTF. The CDR3 DNA follows: TGTGCCAGCACCCTGGTGGTTAGCGAGGGGGCCAACGTCCTGACTTTC.

This clonotype was seen many times. V gene TRBV6-5 combines with J gene TRBJ1-1, with 8 positions matching TRBD1. Germline CDR1 MNHEY, CDR2 SVGAGI. J lost 3 bases, V lost 3 bases, and 6 bases had no gene match. The CDR3 is 15 amino acids. The DNA of the CDR3 is TGTGCCAGCAGTTATCGAGGCAGGGGGCACACTGAAGCTTTCTTT. Translating gives CASSYRGRGHTEAFF.

This clonotype was seen at least ten times. The genes are TRBV12-3 or TRBV12-4 and TRBJ2-2; D possibly corresponds to TRBD1 (5 bases). CDR3 size: 16 residues. The ends were cut back, 6 bases at V and 5 bases at J, with 19 bases in the middle. The CDR3 DNA reads as TGTGCCAGCAGCCATTCGACAGTTGGAATAACCGGGGAGCTGTTTTTT. It specifies CASSHSTVGITGELFF.

This clonotype was detected many times. The genes are TRBV11-2 and TRBJ2-2; D is unresolved. Germline CDR1 and CDR2: SGHAT and FQNNGV. V lost 3 bases, J lost 3 bases, and 5 bases lay in between. The CDR3 contains 13 residues. CDR3 amino acids: CASSFSDTGELFF. The CDR3 DNA is TGTGCCAGCAGCTTCTCGGACACCGGGGAGCTGTTTTTT.

This clonotype was seen many times. The chain carries TRBV6-1 and TRBJ1-6; 9 positions agree with TRBD1. This CDR3 has 16 residues. CDR1 MNHNS and CDR2 SASEGT come from the germline V gene. V dropped 3 bases and J dropped 10; count of bases not matched to a gene: 10. The CDR3 DNA is TGTGCCAGCAGTGATCTCTCGGGGACAGGGCCATCACCCCTCCACTTT. The encoded protein is CASSDLSGTGPSPLHF.

On this clonotype itself: The junction differs from germline at one of its ends, possibly a read error. The chain joins TRBV7-9 to TRBJ1-1; D might be TRBD1 (6 bases). Per the germline V gene, CDR1 is SEHNR and CDR2 is FQNEAQ (reference sequence). The CDR3 is 14 residues long. For the CDR3, the DNA is TGTGTCAGCAGCTCACGACAGGAGAACACTGAAGCTTTCTTT. Its protein product is CVSSSRQENTEAFF.

At least ten counts were recorded for this clonotype. The chain joins TRBV30 to TRBJ1-2; D ambiguous. CDR1 GTSNPN and CDR2 SVGIG come from the germline V gene (reference sequence). Trimming left V 7 bases short and J 8 bases short, with 14 bases between. CDR3 length: 11 residues. The CDR3 protein is CALEDWWGYTF. The CDR3, as DNA: TGTGCCTTGGAGGACTGGTGGGGCTACACCTTC.

A word on this clonotype: This may come from a read error, since a much larger clone is one base off. This chain joins TRBV6-5 and TRBJ2-2; unclear D gene. The V and J ends lost 3 bases and 6 bases respectively, with 14 bases between them. This CDR3 region has 15 residues. Germline CDR1 MNHEY, CDR2 SVGAGI. CDR3: CASSYSWAIAGELFF. DNA of the CDR3: TGTGCCAGCAGTTATTCGTGGGCTATTGCCGGGGAGCTGTTTTTT.

This clonotype was seen at least ten times. The chain uses TRBV2 and TRBJ1-5; D not certain. CDR1 SNHLY and CDR2 FYNNEI come from the germline V gene. V lost 5 bases, J lost 2 bases, and 10 bases lay in between. CDR3 size: 14 residues. CDR3 nucleotides: TGTGCCAGCAGTTCCCAGAGTGGCAATCAGCCCCAGCATTTT. Encoded protein: CASSSQSGNQPQHF.

With regard to this clonotype: Given a much more abundant clone one base away, this may be a read error. The CDR3 nucleotides read TGTGCCAGCAGTTTCAGTGGGCACGTCCCCAACCAGCCCCAGCAGTTT. Translation gives CASSFSGHVPNQPQQF. V usage is TRBV12-3 or TRBV12-4 and J usage is TRBJ1-5; the D is unclear. CDR3 length: 16 amino acids.

At least ten counts were recorded for this clonotype. The gene calls are TRBV5-1 and TRBJ1-2; TRBD1 is a possible D gene (6 bases). The CDR3 has 20 amino acids. The V gene lost 4 bases and the J gene lost 0 bases, with 28 bases spanning the gap. Germline CDR1 is SGHRS and CDR2 is YFSETQ. The CDR3 region has the DNA TGCGCCAGCAGCAACTCACCCGGACAGTACGCATTGAAATCTAACTATGGCTACACCTTC. This translates into CASSNSPGQYALKSNYGYTF. Complete variable domain (other parts from reference TRBV5-1 and TRBJ1-2): KAGVTQTPRYLIKTRGQQVTLSCSPISGHRSVSWYQQTPGQGLQFLFEYFSETQRNKGNFPGRFSGRQFSNSRSEMNVSTLELGDSALYLCASSNSPGQYALKSNYGYTFGSGTRLTVV.

This clonotype was detected ten times or more. The chain couples TRBV7-8 to TRBJ2-5, with D possibly being TRBD1 (7 bases). This CDR3 spans 18 amino acids. Trimming took off 4 bases at V and 5 bases at J, with 26 bases between the two ends. CDR1 and CDR2 from the germline V gene are SGHVS and FQNEAQ. Here the CDR3 DNA reads TGTGCCAGCAGCTCTAGCGCCAACCTGGACAGGCGGTGGGAGACCCAGTACTTC. This translates into CASSSSANLDRRWETQYF. Full variable domain (rest looked up from reference TRBV7-8 and TRBJ2-5): GAGVSQSPRYKVAKRGQDVALRCDPISGHVSLFWYQQALGQGPEFLTYFQNEAQLDKSGLPSDRFFAERPEGSVSTLKIQRTQQEDSAVYLCASSSSANLDRRWETQYFGPGTRLLVL.

This clonotype appeared many times. The chain couples TRBV6-5 to TRBJ2-7, with 7 bases identical to TRBD2. Germline assignment: CDR1 MNHEY and CDR2 SVGAGI. The V gene end was trimmed by 6 bases and the J gene end by 0 bases; junction bases not matched to a gene: 8. CDR3 length: 15 amino acids. The CDR3, as DNA: TGTGCCAGCAGCAACCTTCTAGCGGTCTCCTACGAGCAGTACTTC. It encodes CASSNLLAVSYEQYF.

J is TRBJ2-7 and V is TRBV12-3 or TRBV12-4, with D perhaps TRBD2 (7 bases). This CDR3 is built from 13 residues. V lost 6 bases and J 5 bases, leaving 14 bases between the germline ends. CDR3 coding DNA: TGTGCCAGCAGGGCTACAGGGAGGGACGAGCAGTACTTC. This translates into CASRATGRDEQYF.

There are many counts of this clonotype. V is TRBV12-5 and J is TRBJ2-2; TRBD2 matches at 7 bases. The germline V gene encodes CDR1 LGHNT and CDR2 FRNRAP. This CDR3 region has 11 residues. J was trimmed by 9 bases and V by 8 bases; bases with no gene match: 3. The CDR3 DNA sequence: TGTGCTAGTCTAGCGGTCCGGGAGCTGTTTTTT. It yields the protein CASLAVRELFF.

At least ten counts were recorded for this clonotype. The chain has TRBV6-4 and TRBJ1-3; D not resolved. The CDR3 covers 17 residues. CDR1 and CDR2 (germline): MRHNA, SNTAGT. The V gene lost 6 bases and the J gene lost 0 bases, with 18 bases spanning the gap. The CDR3: CASSPFISAVSGNTIYF. The CDR3 bases are TGTGCCAGCAGCCCGTTCATTTCTGCGGTCTCTGGAAACACCATATATTTT.

Comment on this clonotype: A much larger clone sits a single nucleotide away, making a read error possible. The V and J genes are TRBV12-3 or TRBV12-4 and TRBJ2-7; the D gene is possibly TRBD2 (5 bases). Trimming removed 6 bases at V and 6 bases at J, with 15 bases between. This CDR3 comprises 13 residues. The CDR3 sequence: CASSRDRVGEQYV. The CDR3 bases are TGTGCCAGCAGCCGGGATAGGGTAGGCGAGCAGTACGTC.

This clonotype was picked up many times. Here the CDR3 DNA reads TGTGCCAGCAGTCCGGGGACAGGGCCGGGGTACGAGCAGTACTTC. This gives the protein CASSPGTGPGYEQYF. The chain recombines TRBV6-1 with TRBJ2-7, with 9 nucleotides matching TRBD1. This CDR3 is built from 15 residues. CDR1 and CDR2 (germline): MNHNS, SASEGT. V dropped 5 bases and J dropped 4; count of bases not matched to a gene: 9.

With respect to this clonotype: One end of the junction varies from germline; a read error may be responsible. The V gene is TRBV28, the J gene TRBJ2-2; 7 nucleotides align to TRBD1. Germline V gene data show CDR1 as MDHEN and CDR2 as SYDVKM. The CDR3 runs 16 residues. CDR3 nucleotide sequence: TGTGCCAGCAGTTCCTACAGGGGTTTGAACACCGGGGAGCTGTGTTTT. Protein product: CASSSYRGLNTGELCF.

This clonotype was recorded a few times. The chain uses TRBV5-1 and TRBJ2-5, with D possibly being TRBD2 (6 bases). This CDR3 is built from 16 residues. Germline loops: CDR1 SGHRS, CDR2 YFSETQ. V was shortened by 2 bases and J by 1 base, with 15 bases between the two germline ends. Written as DNA, the CDR3 is TGCGCCAGCAGCTTCCGTCGTGGTAGCGGCCAAGAGACCCAGTACTTC. This sequence encodes CASSFRRGSGQETQYF. Full variable domain (missing parts from reference TRBV5-1 and TRBJ2-5): KAGVTQTPRYLIKTRGQQVTLSCSPISGHRSVSWYQQTPGQGLQFLFEYFSETQRNKGNFPGRFSGRQFSNSRSEMNVSTLELGDSALYLCASSFRRGSGQETQYFGPGTRLLVL.

This clonotype has ten or more counts. The chain carries TRBV30 and TRBJ2-5, with unresolved D. The length of the CDR3 is 11 residues. Germline values: CDR1 GTSNPN, CDR2 SVGIG (reference sequence). The V and J ends lost 4 bases and 5 bases respectively, with 8 bases between them. CDR3 in DNA: TGTGCCTGGACTAGGAGTGAGACCCAGTACTTC. It encodes CAWTRSETQYF.

Comments on this clonotype: A read error may account for a junction end that differs from germline. The J gene is TRBJ1-1, the V gene TRBV7-9; TRBD1 is a possible D gene (6 bases). CDR1 SEHNR and CDR2 FQNEAQ come from the germline V gene (reference sequence). The CDR3 covers 15 residues. CDR3: CSSSLAVGGSTEAFF. The CDR3 DNA reads as TGTTCCAGCAGCTTAGCGGTCGGGGGCAGCACTGAAGCTTTCTTT.